This TCR beta chain is drawn from a study of spatial heterogeneity in lung cancer. For the study at large: Raw-read counts averaged over ten per unique TCR and UMI combination.

The time point here: sample taken at primary tumor resection. No cells were sorted before sequencing. The whole RNA sequenced was extracted from tumor, nontumor lung or frozen PBMC. Individually, TCR cDNA molecules were each labelled with a unique molecular identifier. TCRdb analysed the 5' RACE reads with MiXCR anew, one entry per CDR3 protein. In the table there are around 92,000 distinct CDR3 sequences, approximately 12% of which are singletons. The table lists this clonotype with many counts. From germline, CDR1 is LNHNV and CDR2 YYDKDF (reference sequence). CDR3 length equals 17 residues. The J segment lost 4 bases and the V segment lost 5 bases, leaving 15 bases of the junction unmatched.

Sequences were derived from PBMCs, sampled at surgery. The J gene is TRBJ2-3, the V gene TRBV15; 7 bases are shared with TRBD1. The sequence was collected from a male donor with early-stage non-small cell lung cancer. CDR3 in amino acids: CATSGVDREIWSDTQYF. CDR3 sequence (DNA): TGTGCCACCAGCGGCGTAGACAGGGAAATCTGGTCAGATACGCAGTATTTT.